This entry lists 31 T cell receptor beta chains sequenced from one sample in a study of T cells after yellow fever vaccination. TCRdb itself ran the 5' RACE reads through MiXCR, one entry per CDR3 protein. The table includes under 600,000 distinct CDR3 sequences, 21% detected once. The sample consisted of PBMCs, taken less than 25 days after the first yellow fever vaccination. Source of these receptors: a man aged 18 to 29 who received the YFV17D yellow fever vaccine.

This clonotype was picked up a small number of times. The chain uses TRBV11-2 and TRBJ2-5; D gene ambiguous. Germline lookup yields CDR1 SGHAT and CDR2 FQNNGV. CDR3 size: 11 residues. Trimming left V 10 bases short and J 1 base short, with 7 bases between. Here the CDR3 DNA reads TGTGCCACCGCGCGCCAAGAGACCCAGTACTTC. It yields the protein CATARQETQYF.

The chain couples TRBV5-1 to TRBJ1-3; 7 bases line up with TRBD1. CDR3 size: 15 residues. Losses at the gene ends were 4 bases for V and 0 bases for J; bases not matched to a gene: 4. Looked up from germline, CDR1 is SGHRS and CDR2 is YFSETQ. CDR3 DNA sequence: TGCGCCAGCAGCCCGGACAGGAGCTCTGGAAACACCATATATTTT. Translating gives CASSPDRSSGNTIYF.

The rearrangement links TRBV12-3 or TRBV12-4 to TRBJ2-7; 11 bases are shared with TRBD2. The CDR3 is 14 residues long. V dropped 3 bases and J dropped 6; count of bases not matched to a gene: 4. The CDR3: CASSFLAGGGEQYF. In DNA, the CDR3 is TGTGCCAGCAGTTTCCTAGCGGGGGGCGGCGAGCAGTACTTC.

The chain links TRBV10-3 to TRBJ2-5, with no clear D. The CDR3 has 13 amino acids. Germline CDR1 reads ENHRY; CDR2 reads SYGVKD. The ends were cut back, 3 bases at V and 7 bases at J, with 12 bases in the middle. As DNA, the CDR3 is TGTGCCATCAGTGATTGGCCCAGTCGGACCCAGTACTTC. Translation: CAISDWPSRTQYF.

CDR3 bases: TGCGCCAGCAGCTACAATCACCAGGGGTCCTATGGCTACACCTTC. This translates into CASSYNHQGSYGYTF. This chain links TRBV4-3 with TRBJ1-2; possible D gene TRBD1, 6 bases. The CDR3 covers 15 residues. The V gene lost 5 bases and the J gene lost 4 bases, with 17 bases spanning the gap. Germline CDR1 reads LGHNA; CDR2 reads YSLEER.

The chain carries TRBV11-1 and TRBJ2-5; maybe TRBD1 (6 bases). Trimming removed 6 bases at V and 5 bases at J, with 28 bases between. The germline gives CDR1 SGHAT, CDR2 FQDESV (reference sequence). The CDR3 totals 18 residues. CDR3 loop: CASRSVIGGRSGWETQYF. CDR3 DNA: TGTGCCAGCAGATCGGTCATTGGGGGCAGGAGTGGATGGGAGACCCAGTACTTC.

The chain uses TRBV10-3 and TRBJ1-1, with D possibly TRBD1 on 6 matching bases. V lost 10 bases to trimming and J lost 0 bases, with 18 bases between them. The CDR3 sequence is 15 residues long. The germline V gene has CDR1 ENHRY and CDR2 SYGVKD. CDR3 in amino acids: CATYKGEQMNTEAFF. CDR3 nucleotides: TGTGCCACGTATAAGGGGGAGCAGATGAACACTGAAGCTTTCTTT.

The chain uses TRBV7-9 and TRBJ1-6, with D unresolved. CDR1 is SEHNR, CDR2 FQNEAQ, per germline (reference sequence). V was pared by 6 bases and J by 14 bases, with 20 bases between. The CDR3 length is 14 residues. In nucleotides, the CDR3 is TGTGCCAGCAGTACGGACTTAAACCGTTGGGCCCTCCACTTT. The encoded protein is CASSTDLNRWALHF. The full variable domain, completed using reference TRBV7-9 and TRBJ1-6, is DTGVSQNPRHKITKRGQNVTFRCDPISEHNRLYWYRQTLGQGPEFLTYFQNEAQLEKSRLLSDRFSAERPKGSFSTLEIQRTEQGDSAMYLCASSTDLNRWALHFGNGTRLTVT.

The V and J genes are TRBV4-1 and TRBJ2-3, with D unresolved. Germline V gives CDR1 MGHRA, CDR2 YSYEKL. V lost 1 base to trimming and J lost 4 bases, with 9 bases between them. This CDR3 is 14 amino acids long. In DNA, the CDR3 is TGCGCCAGCAGCCAAGCTCCCCACCCAGATACGCAGTATTTT. Its translation is CASSQAPHPDTQYF.

This rearrangement joins TRBV25-1 to TRBJ1-1; D unresolved. Trimming took 8 bases from V and 10 from J, leaving 14 bases between them. CDR1 MGHDK and CDR2 SYGVNS come from the germline V gene. The CDR3 runs to 11 residues. CDR3 protein: CASQVGSGAFF. CDR3 DNA: TGTGCCAGCCAGGTCGGGTCGGGAGCTTTCTTT.

The V call is TRBV7-9, the J call TRBJ2-2; TRBD1 aligns across 11 bases. J gave up 7 bases and V 5 bases, and 6 bases lay outside the gene matches. CDR1 and CDR2 (germline): SEHNR, FQNEAQ (reference sequence). The CDR3 covers 15 residues. The CDR3 spells CASSPDRGQGGELFF. The CDR3 DNA is TGTGCCAGCAGCCCGGACAGGGGGCAAGGCGGGGAGCTGTTTTTT.

V is TRBV24-1 and J is TRBJ2-2; weak D call: TRBD2 (5 bases). The germline V and J ends were trimmed by 7 bases and 1 base, with 15 bases remaining between them. This CDR3 contains 16 residues. From germline, CDR1 is KGHDR and CDR2 SFDVKD. The CDR3 spells CATSGIGTLNTGELFF. The DNA for the CDR3 is TGTGCCACCAGCGGGATTGGAACACTGAACACCGGGGAGCTGTTTTTT.

This clonotype was found a few times. The chain is built from TRBV3-1 and TRBJ1-1; D gene unclear. Trimming took off 4 bases at V and 1 base at J, with 10 bases between the two ends. Germline V CDR1 and CDR2: LGHDT, YNNKEL (reference sequence). This CDR3 is 14 amino acids long. The CDR3 region is CASSPFSTNTEAFF. As DNA, the CDR3 is TGTGCCAGCAGCCCCTTTAGTACGAACACTGAAGCTTTCTTT.

The chain carries TRBV18 and TRBJ2-1, with D possibly matching TRBD1 (5 bases). Looked up from germline, CDR1 is KGHSH and CDR2 is LQKENI. This CDR3 contains 16 residues. V shed 2 bases and J shed 8 bases, with 19 bases lying between them. In DNA form, the CDR3 reads TGTGCCAGCTCACCATTCGACTCGACAGCAGGACATGAGCAGTTCTTC. It codes for CASSPFDSTAGHEQFF.

This clonotype was observed a few times. This chain connects TRBV5-1 to TRBJ1-2; a weak D match, TRBD1 (5 bases). Germline loops: CDR1 SGHRS, CDR2 YFSETQ. The V gene lost 4 bases and the J gene lost 6 bases, with 13 bases spanning the gap. CDR3 length equals 13 residues. For the CDR3, the DNA is TGCGCCAGCAGCCTGCAGGGTAGTGATGGCTACACCTTC. This sequence encodes CASSLQGSDGYTF.

This clonotype was seen only a few times. The chain employs TRBV21-1 and TRBJ2-1. TRBV21-1 is a pseudogene segment. CDR3 length: 14 residues. In DNA form, the CDR3 reads TGTGCCAGCAGCATGAGCAGAACAGCGAATGAGCAGTTCTTC. It codes for CASSMSRTANEQFF.

This clonotype was observed a few times. V usage is TRBV11-2 and J usage is TRBJ2-5; 16 bases agree with TRBD2. Germline-derived CDR1 and CDR2 are SGHAT and FQNNGV. V shed 3 bases, J shed 2 bases, and the junction held 12 bases outside the gene matches. This CDR3 has 20 residues. DNA for the CDR3: TGTGCCAGCAGCTTTCGGGCGGGACTAGCGGGGGGGCCTAGTCAAGAGACCCAGTACTTC. Protein product: CASSFRAGLAGGPSQETQYF.

V usage is TRBV12-3 or TRBV12-4 and J usage is TRBJ1-3, with D unresolved. V was pared by 7 bases and J by 0 bases, with 13 bases between. CDR3 length: 15 amino acids. The CDR3 region has the DNA TGTGCCAGCAAGCTCTTGGCGACCTCTGGAAACACCATATATTTT. Its translation is CASKLLATSGNTIYF.

This clonotype came up a few times. This chain joins TRBV6-5 and TRBJ1-1; possible D gene TRBD1, 5 bases. V dropped 4 bases and J dropped 0 bases, with 15 bases sitting between them. The CDR3 is made up of 16 amino acids. Germline V gene data show CDR1 as MNHEY and CDR2 as SVGAGI. This CDR3 reads CASSFRVSGMNTEAFF. For the CDR3, the DNA is TGTGCCAGCAGTTTCAGGGTTTCGGGGATGAACACTGAAGCTTTCTTT.

The chain couples TRBV6-1 to TRBJ2-2; 15 positions match TRBD2. Germline V lookup: CDR1 MNHNS, CDR2 SASEGT. CDR3 length: 17 residues. J gave up 4 bases and V 8 bases, and 8 bases lay outside the gene matches. CDR3 nucleotide sequence: TGTGCCAGCCTTGGACTAGCGGGGGGGCATGGCACCGGGGAGCTGTTTTTT. The encoded protein is CASLGLAGGHGTGELFF.

This clonotype has ten or more counts. The chain couples TRBV7-9 to TRBJ2-5, with D possibly being TRBD2 (6 bases). Germline V lookup: CDR1 SEHNR, CDR2 FQNEAQ (reference sequence). The CDR3 sequence is 13 residues long. V shed 3 bases and J shed 5 bases, with 10 bases lying between them. CDR3 protein: CASSFPGRETQYF. CDR3 sequence (DNA): TGTGCCAGCAGCTTTCCGGGGAGGGAGACCCAGTACTTC.

This chain connects TRBV4-1 to TRBJ1-1; D is unclear. Trimming pared 6 bases from V and 0 bases from J, leaving 11 bases between. CDR3 length: 14 residues. Germline CDR1 is MGHRA and CDR2 is YSYEKL. CDR3 protein: CASSSGKVNTEAFF. CDR3 DNA sequence: TGCGCCAGCAGTAGCGGAAAGGTGAACACTGAAGCTTTCTTT.

This clonotype was seen only a few times. V gene TRBV5-1 combines with J gene TRBJ1-1; perhaps TRBD1 as D (6 bases). The CDR3 sequence is 14 residues long. Germline assignment: CDR1 SGHRS and CDR2 YFSETQ. The V end lost 5 bases, the J end lost 4 bases, and 15 bases lay between the germline ends. CDR3 nucleotides: TGCGCCAGCAGTCGTCGGGGGGCGGGCACTGAAGCTTTCTTT. This gives the protein CASSRRGAGTEAFF.

This clonotype was counted only a few times. V and J are TRBV6-5 and TRBJ1-6, with D possibly matching TRBD1 (5 bases). CDR1 is MNHEY and CDR2 is SVGAGI in the germline V gene. The CDR3 is 17 amino acids. Trimming took off 2 bases at V and 2 bases at J, with 13 bases between the two ends. CDR3 residues: CASSYMGGEPYNSPLHF. CDR3 DNA sequence: TGTGCCAGCAGTTACATGGGAGGGGAACCCTATAATTCACCCCTCCACTTT.

The J gene is TRBJ2-5, the V gene TRBV6-2 or TRBV6-3; possibly TRBD2 for D (5 bases). Germline V gene data show CDR1 as MNHEY and CDR2 as SVGEGT. The CDR3 runs 14 residues. V was pared by 5 bases and J by 7 bases, with 17 bases between. The chain's CDR3 is CASSPIESEGTQYF. The CDR3 DNA is TGTGCCAGCAGTCCCATAGAGTCCGAGGGGACCCAGTACTTC.

The sample holds many counts of this clonotype. V gene TRBV5-1 combines with J gene TRBJ2-7; D gene unclear. Between the trimmed V and J ends, which lost 2 bases and 0 bases, there was a span of 9 bases. Germline V gene sequence: CDR1 SGHRS, CDR2 YFSETQ. The CDR3 covers 14 residues. The CDR3 protein is CASSFARPSYEQYV. The CDR3 coding sequence is TGCGCCAGCAGCTTTGCCAGGCCCTCCTACGAGCAGTACGTC.

This chain links TRBV12-3 or TRBV12-4 with TRBJ2-3; 8 bases agree with TRBD2. After removal of 2 bases from V and 4 bases from J, the junction contained 8 bases not matched to a gene. The CDR3 is 16 residues long. The CDR3 protein is CASSLRGGYLADTQYF. DNA for the CDR3: TGTGCCAGCAGTTTACGGGGGGGCTATCTCGCAGATACGCAGTATTTT.

V and J are TRBV7-2 and TRBJ2-3; the D is unclear. The germline V and J ends were trimmed by 10 bases and 0 bases, with 11 bases remaining between them. CDR3 length: 13 amino acids. The germline V gene has CDR1 SGHTA and CDR2 FQGNSA. The CDR3 DNA reads TGTGCCACCCGGACCCGGAGCACAGATACGCAGTATTTT. Its translation is CATRTRSTDTQYF.

J is TRBJ2-5 and V is TRBV6-5, with TRBD1 matching 7 bases. The V gene's germline CDR1 is MNHEY and CDR2 SVGAGI. The CDR3 contains 14 residues. V lost 0 bases, J lost 5 bases, and 3 bases stayed unmatched. The DNA of the CDR3 is TGTGCCAGCAGTTACTCCGGGACAGTGGAGACCCAGTACTTC. Amino acid sequence: CASSYSGTVETQYF.

This clonotype was seen ten or more times. An end of the junction does not agree with germline; a read error may underlie this. The chain recombines TRBV7-2 with TRBJ2-5, with TRBD1 identical over 7 bases. The CDR3 sequence is 14 residues long. Germline loops: CDR1 SGHTA, CDR2 FQGNSA. The CDR3 loop reads CASSLDPRGTDSPF. The CDR3 DNA sequence: TGTGCCAGCAGCTTAGATCCCCGTGGGACAGATAGTCCCTTC.

The chain is built from TRBV6-1 and TRBJ2-5, with D perhaps given as TRBD1 or TRBD2 (6 bases each). Trimming took 7 bases from V and 2 from J, leaving 11 bases between them. Germline V lookup: CDR1 MNHNS, CDR2 SASEGT. The CDR3 is 13 residues long. CDR3 DNA sequence: TGTGCCAGCAAGGGGGGCGGGCAAGAGACCCAGTACTTC. Protein product: CASKGGGQETQYF.